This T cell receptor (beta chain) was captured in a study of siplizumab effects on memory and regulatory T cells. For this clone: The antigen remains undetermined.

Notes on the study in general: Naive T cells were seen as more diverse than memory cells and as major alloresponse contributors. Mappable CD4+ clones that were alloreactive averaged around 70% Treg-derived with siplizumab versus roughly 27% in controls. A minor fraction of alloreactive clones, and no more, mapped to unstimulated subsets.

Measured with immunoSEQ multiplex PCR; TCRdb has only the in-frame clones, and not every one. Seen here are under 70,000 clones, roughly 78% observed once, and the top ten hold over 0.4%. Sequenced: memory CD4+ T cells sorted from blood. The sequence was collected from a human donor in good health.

The CDR3 loop is CASSEGWMSEKLFF. DNA of the CDR3: TGTGCCAGCAGTGAGGGGTGGATGAGTGAAAAACTGTTTTTT. The chain has TRBV25-1 and TRBJ1-4; D gene ambiguous. Per germline, CDR1 MGHDK and CDR2 SYGVNS. This CDR3 is built from 14 residues. With 3 bases removed from V and 7 bases from J, the gap between germline ends came to 12 bases.